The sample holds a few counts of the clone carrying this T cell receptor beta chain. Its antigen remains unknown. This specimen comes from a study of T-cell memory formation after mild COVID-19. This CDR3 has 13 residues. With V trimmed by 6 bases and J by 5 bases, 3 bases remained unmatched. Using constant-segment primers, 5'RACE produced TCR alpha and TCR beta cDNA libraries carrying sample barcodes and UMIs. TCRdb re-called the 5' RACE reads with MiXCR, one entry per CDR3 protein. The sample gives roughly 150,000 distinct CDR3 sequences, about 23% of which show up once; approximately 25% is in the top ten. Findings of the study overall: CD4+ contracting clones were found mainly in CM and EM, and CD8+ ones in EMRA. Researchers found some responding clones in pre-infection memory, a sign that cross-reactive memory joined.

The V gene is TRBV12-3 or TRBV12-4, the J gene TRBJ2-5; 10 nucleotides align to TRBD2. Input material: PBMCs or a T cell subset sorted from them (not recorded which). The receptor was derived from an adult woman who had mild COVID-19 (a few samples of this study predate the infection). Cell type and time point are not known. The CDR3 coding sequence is TGTGCCAGCAGCCTAGCGGGGGACGAGACCCAGTACTTC. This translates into CASSLAGDETQYF.